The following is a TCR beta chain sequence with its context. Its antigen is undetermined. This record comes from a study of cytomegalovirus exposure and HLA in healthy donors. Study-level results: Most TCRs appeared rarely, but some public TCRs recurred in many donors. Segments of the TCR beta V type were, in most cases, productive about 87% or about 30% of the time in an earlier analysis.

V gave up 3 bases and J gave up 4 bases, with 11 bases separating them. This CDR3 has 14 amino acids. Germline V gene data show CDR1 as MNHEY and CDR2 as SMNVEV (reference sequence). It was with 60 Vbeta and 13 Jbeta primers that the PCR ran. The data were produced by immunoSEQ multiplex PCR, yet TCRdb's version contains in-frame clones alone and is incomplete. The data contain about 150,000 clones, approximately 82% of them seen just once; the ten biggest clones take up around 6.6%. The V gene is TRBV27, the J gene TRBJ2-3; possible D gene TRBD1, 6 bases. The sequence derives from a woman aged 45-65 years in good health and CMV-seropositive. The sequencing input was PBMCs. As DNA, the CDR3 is TGTGCCAGCAGTTTGTGGGGACAACCAGATACGCAGTATTTT. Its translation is CASSLWGQPDTQYF.